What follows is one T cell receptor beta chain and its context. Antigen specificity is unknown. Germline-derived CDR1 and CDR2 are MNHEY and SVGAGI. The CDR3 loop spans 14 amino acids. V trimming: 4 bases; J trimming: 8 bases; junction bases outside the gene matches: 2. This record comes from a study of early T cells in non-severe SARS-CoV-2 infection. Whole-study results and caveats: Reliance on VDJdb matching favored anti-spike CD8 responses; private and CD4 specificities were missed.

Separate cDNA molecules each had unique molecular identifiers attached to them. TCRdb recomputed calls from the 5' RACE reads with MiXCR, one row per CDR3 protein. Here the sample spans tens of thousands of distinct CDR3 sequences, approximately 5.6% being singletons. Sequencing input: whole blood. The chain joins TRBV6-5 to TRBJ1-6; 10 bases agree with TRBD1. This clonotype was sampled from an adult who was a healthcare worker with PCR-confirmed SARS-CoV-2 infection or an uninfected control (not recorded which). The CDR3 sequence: CASSLGQGYSPLHF. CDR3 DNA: TGTGCCAGCAGTTTGGGACAGGGGTATTCACCCCTCCACTTT.